These T cell receptor beta chains were read from a single sample in a study of cytomegalovirus exposure and HLA in healthy donors. Only in-frame clones appear in the TCRdb table, and some are missing; sequencing was by immunoSEQ multiplex PCR. The sample holds approximately 160,000 clones, 70% to 80% seen once. The sequenced sample consisted of PBMCs. These receptors were taken from a man in his forties in good health and CMV-seronegative. Each CDR3 is given with its conserved first and last residue. A D gene is named only where the DNA matches it firmly. Clone sizes are given selectively: once, few, many, or a class where the clone is expanded.

TRBV7-6	NA	TRBJ1-3	NA	TGTGCCAGCAGCCCCTCGGGGGGCCCCGGAAACACCATATATTTT	CASSPSGGPGNTIYF
TRBV5-6	NA	TRBJ2-1	TRBD2	TGTGCCAGCAGCTTGGAAGGCCGATTGGGACTAGCGGGAGGGGATGAGCAGTTCTTC	CASSLEGRLGLAGGDEQFF
TRBV5-5	few	TRBJ2-7	NA	TGTGCCAGCAGCTTCGGCTACGAGCAGTACTTC	CASSFGYEQYF
TRBV7-2	NA	TRBJ1-3	NA	TGTGCCAGCAGCTACAGTCCTGGAAACACCATATATTTT	CASSYSPGNTIYF
TRBV28	NA	TRBJ2-5	TRBD1	TGTGCCAGCAGTATGGACAGGGGATACCAAGAGACCCAGTACTTC	CASSMDRGYQETQYF
TRBV6-5	NA	TRBJ1-1	NA	TGTGCCAGCAGTCCTACTCCGCTGAACACTGAAGCTTTCTTT	CASSPTPLNTEAFF
TRBV10-3	NA	TRBJ2-1	TRBD1	TGTGCCAGCGGCAGGACAGGGGACGGCTACAATGAGCAGTTCTTC	CASGRTGDGYNEQFF
TRBV29-1	NA	TRBJ2-3	NA	TGCAGCGTTGAAGGGTTCAGGGGCGAGGGGACAGATACGCAGTATTTT	CSVEGFRGEGTDTQYF
TRBV9	NA	TRBJ1-5	NA	TGTGCCAGCAGCGCCGGGGGGGGACATAGCAATCAGCCCCAGCATTTT	CASSAGGGHSNQPQHF
TRBV6-1	once	TRBJ1-3	NA	TGTGCCAGCAGTGAAGCCGGGGGGGACGGAAACACCATATATTTT	CASSEAGGDGNTIYF
TRBV7-9	NA	TRBJ1-2	TRBD1	TGTGCCAGCAGCCACTCCGACAGGGAGGATGGCTACACCTTC	CASSHSDREDGYTF
TRBV29-1	NA	TRBJ2-5	NA	TGCAGCGTTGAAGACGGAGGAGAGACCCAGTACTTC	CSVEDGGETQYF
TRBV30	NA	TRBJ2-1	TRBD2	TGTGCCTGGAGTCGAGCGGGGGACAATGAGCAGTTCTTC	CAWSRAGDNEQFF
TRBV10-3	NA	TRBJ2-7	NA	TGTGCCATTCAGTCCGGGACTCTGACGAACGAGCAGTACTTC	CAIQSGTLTNEQYF
TRBV5-4	NA	TRBJ2-2	TRBD2	TGTGCCAGCAGCTCGTTTGGATCGGGGGGGTTTACTCGGACCGGGGAGCTGTTTTTT	CASSSFGSGGFTRTGELFF
TRBV6-5	NA	TRBJ1-2	NA	TGTGCCAGCAGTTACGCGGGGGCGCGGTATGGCTACACCTTC	CASSYAGARYGYTF
TRBV5-6	few	TRBJ1-4	NA	TGTGCCAGCAGCTTGAAAACAGGGACTAATGAAAAACTGTTTTTT	CASSLKTGTNEKLFF
TRBV25-1	once	TRBJ2-5	TRBD2	TGTGCCAGCACCCCGGGGCTAGCGACCGGGGGGGAGACCCAGTACTTC	CASTPGLATGGETQYF
TRBV28	NA	TRBJ2-7	TRBD1	TGTGCCAGCAGACCTGACAGGGGCCGCTTTGACGAGCAGTACTTC	CASRPDRGRFDEQYF
TRBV27	NA	TRBJ2-7	NA	TGTGCCAGCAGTTTAGAGGGAGGCTTTACCTACGAGCAGTACTTC	CASSLEGGFTYEQYF
TRBV4-1	NA	TRBJ2-1	NA	TGCGCCAGCAGCCGATCACGGGGTGATTACAATGAGCAGTTCTTC	CASSRSRGDYNEQFF
TRBV27	NA	TRBJ2-7	TRBD2	TGTGCCAGCAGTCCGTACACGGGCGGGAGGGCCCCTCCCGAGCAGTACTTC	CASSPYTGGRAPPEQYF
TRBV4-1	NA	TRBJ1-1	TRBD1	TGCGCCAGCAGTTCTCTCCTTGACAGGGTCTTACAAAAGGACACTGAAGCTTTCTTT	CASSSLLDRVLQKDTEAFF
TRBV29-1	NA	TRBJ1-2	TRBD1	TGCAGCGTTGCGTACCGGGACAGGGCCCTCCGCTACACCTTC	CSVAYRDRALRYTF
TRBV6-5	once	TRBJ2-3	NA	TGTGCCAGCAGACCTCCAGGGGAAAATACGCAGTATTTT	CASRPPGENTQYF
TRBV2	few	TRBJ2-4	NA	TGTGCCAGCAGCCGGGGGACCAAAAACATTCAGTACTTC	CASSRGTKNIQYF
TRBV5-1	few	TRBJ2-7	TRBD2	TGCGCCAGCAGCTTGGTAGCAGGGACTACCTACGAGCAGTACTTC	CASSLVAGTTYEQYF
TRBV4-1	NA	TRBJ2-1	NA	TGCGCCAGCAGCCAAGAACTATTTGCCACCAATGAGCAGTTCTTC	CASSQELFATNEQFF
TRBV6-1	NA	TRBJ1-2	TRBD1	TGTGCCAGCAGTCTCGACAGGGCAATCAATGGCTACACCTTC	CASSLDRAINGYTF
TRBV5-1	NA	TRBJ2-5	TRBD2	TGCGCCAGCAGCTTCGGGGGTAGCGGGAGCGGAGAGACCCAGTACTTC	CASSFGGSGSGETQYF
TRBV2	NA	TRBJ2-1	NA	TGTGCCAGGAGTGAACAAACAGGGCTCGAGCAGTTCTTC	CARSEQTGLEQFF
TRBV27	NA	TRBJ2-3	TRBD2	TGTGCCAGCAGTCGACTAGCGGGGCGGGAGGGACACACGACAGATACGCAGTATTTT	CASSRLAGREGHTTDTQYF
TRBV7-2	NA	TRBJ2-7	NA	TGTGCCAGCAGCTTGGACACCTTAATCTACGAGCAGTACTTC	CASSLDTLIYEQYF
TRBV6-1	NA	TRBJ2-3	NA	TGTGCCAGCACCCAGGGAGATACGCAGTATTTT	CASTQGDTQYF
TRBV7-2	once	TRBJ2-7	TRBD2	TGTGCCAGCAGCTCCTCAACGGGCGGGAGACTGTACTTC	CASSSSTGGRLYF
TRBV18	NA	TRBJ2-1	TRBD2	TGTGCCAGCTCTCCAGCCGGGACTAGCGTTGGAGAGCAGTTCTTC	CASSPAGTSVGEQFF
TRBV7-6	NA	TRBJ2-7	NA	TGTGCCAGCAGCTTTGGAGGCCAATCCGCCGAGCAGTACTTC	CASSFGGQSAEQYF
TRBV7-3	few	TRBJ2-3	TRBD2	TGTGCCAGCAGCCCGGGAGGGTCTAGCACAGATACGCAGTATTTT	CASSPGGSSTDTQYF
TRBV18	NA	TRBJ2-7	NA	TGTGCCAGCTCACCACCGAGGCCCCCAGCCTACGAGCAGTACTTC	CASSPPRPPAYEQYF
TRBV5-6	NA	TRBJ2-4	NA	TGTGCCAGCTCGAGGATCCTAGCCAAAAACAGTCAGTACTTC	CASSRILAKNSQYF
TRBV4-1	NA	TRBJ2-7	TRBD2	TGCGCCAGCAGCCACGGACTAGCGGGAGACCACGAGCAGTACTTC	CASSHGLAGDHEQYF
TRBV5-6	NA	TRBJ2-5	TRBD2	TGTGCCAGCAGCTTGGGGGAGGGGGAGACCCAGTACTTC	CASSLGEGETQYF
TRBV7-9	NA	TRBJ1-4	NA	TGTGCCAGCAGCTCGGACGGGACTTTTAATGAAAAACTGTTTTTT	CASSSDGTFNEKLFF
TRBV27	NA	TRBJ1-1	TRBD1	TGTGCCAGCAGTTTAGCGGACAGGATGAACACTGAAGCTTTCTTT	CASSLADRMNTEAFF
TRBV28	NA	TRBJ2-3	NA	TGTGCCAGCAGCCCCCCCGAGTTCCTTAGCACAGATACGCAGTATTTT	CASSPPEFLSTDTQYF
TRBV18	NA	TRBJ2-2	NA	TGTGCCAGCTCACCACCGTCCAGGATCACCGGGGAGCTGTTTTTT	CASSPPSRITGELFF
TRBV6-1	NA	TRBJ1-2	TRBD1	TGTGCCAGCAGAGATAACAGGGGGCTAAACTATGGCTACACCTTC	CASRDNRGLNYGYTF
TRBV29-1	once	TRBJ1-1	NA	TGCAGCGTGCTGAGTCCGTGGGGCACTGAAGCCTTCTTT	CSVLSPWGTEAFF
TRBV18	once	TRBJ1-5	TRBD1	TGTGCCAGCTCCCAAGACAGGGTACAGAGCAATCAGCCCCAGCATTTT	CASSQDRVQSNQPQHF
TRBV5-4	NA	TRBJ1-1	NA	TGTGCCAGCAGCCCCACGGGGGGGATCGAGGGCACTGAAGCTTTCTTT	CASSPTGGIEGTEAFF
TRBV5-8	NA	TRBJ2-2	TRBD2	TGTGCCAGCAGCTCCGGACTAGCGGTCGCGAACACCGGGGAGCTGTTTTTC	CASSSGLAVANTGELFF
TRBV30	NA	TRBJ1-1	NA	TGTGCCTGGAGCCAGGGTATGAACACTGAAGCTTTCTTT	CAWSQGMNTEAFF
TRBV6-5	NA	TRBJ1-1	TRBD1	TGTGCCAGCAGTTACCAGACAGGGAGCCCTGAAGCTTTCTTT	CASSYQTGSPEAFF
TRBV2	once	TRBJ1-2	NA	TGTGCCAGCAGACGGGACACCTATGGCTACACCTTC	CASRRDTYGYTF
TRBV5-1	NA	TRBJ2-3	NA	TGCGCCAGCAGCTTCGGGAGCCCTAGCACAGATACGCAGTATTTT	CASSFGSPSTDTQYF
TRBV4-2	once	TRBJ2-7	TRBD1	TGTGCCAGCAGCCTAACCCTGGGACAGGGCTTCTACGAGCAGTACTTC	CASSLTLGQGFYEQYF
TRBV6-1	NA	TRBJ1-2	TRBD1	TGTGCCAGCAGTGAACAAGGACAGGGGGCCGGTGGCTACACCTTC	CASSEQGQGAGGYTF